The 10 T cell receptor beta chains below all came from one sample that was sequenced in a study of metastatic and nonmetastatic thyroid tumors. TCRdb reprocessed the PCR reads via MiXCR. The sample shows approximately 5,800 clones, 25% to 35% of them seen only once. No patient had received any treatment before thyroid surgery. Sequenced input: adjacent normal tissue. The receptors come from a female donor with papillary thyroid cancer or a benign thyroid nodule (not recorded which). Some clones in this sample may be carry-over from other donors' samples.

A word on this clone: A read error may produce the germline difference seen at one junction end. V and J are TRBV28 and TRBJ1-5; D ambiguous. Germline V CDR1 and CDR2: MDHEN, SYDVKM. The CDR3 consists of 13 residues. The DNA of the CDR3 is TGTGCCATCAGTATCACAACGGGCGGGACCCAGCATTTT. Protein: CAISITTGGTQHF.

The chain is built from TRBV19 and TRBJ2-1; 11 bases align to TRBD2. The J segment lost 6 bases and the V segment lost 4 bases, leaving 5 bases of the junction unmatched. The CDR3 is made up of 15 amino acids. Germline V gives CDR1 LNHDA, CDR2 SQIVND (reference sequence). CDR3 bases: TGTGCCAGTAGTACTGGACTAGCGGGCACCAATGAGCAGTTCTTC. Translation gives CASSTGLAGTNEQFF.

This chain joins TRBV19 and TRBJ2-2, with D perhaps assigned TRBD1 or TRBD2 (5 bases each). The CDR3 consists of 15 residues. Germline CDR1 reads LNHDA; CDR2 reads SQIVND (reference sequence). The V gene lost 6 bases and the J gene lost 4 bases, with 15 bases spanning the gap. This CDR3 is CASSEGQALTGELFF. As DNA, the CDR3 is TGTGCCAGTAGCGAGGGGCAGGCCCTCACCGGGGAGCTGTTTTTT.

CDR3 in DNA: TGCAGTGCTACAATCAGTACAGCCTCCCGTCAGCCCCAGCATTTT. As protein: CSATISTASRQPQHF. This chain uses TRBV20-1 with TRBJ1-5; D remains ambiguous. V was pared by 4 bases and J by 6 bases, with 19 bases between. CDR1 and CDR2 from the germline V gene are DFQATT and SNEGSKA (reference sequence). The CDR3 is 15 amino acids.

A few counts support this clone. This chain uses TRBV27 with TRBJ1-1, with TRBD1 as a possible D gene (6 bases). Germline loops: CDR1 MNHEY, CDR2 SMNVEV (reference sequence). Trimming removed 4 bases at V and 5 bases at J, with 20 bases between. The CDR3 extends over 16 amino acids. The CDR3 DNA follows: TGTGCCAGCAGTTCTCCTAGACTGGGGGCTGAAACTGAAGCTTTCTTT. It translates to CASSSPRLGAETEAFF.

V gene TRBV19 combines with J gene TRBJ1-2; D uncertain. Trimming removed 7 bases from V and 1 base from J, with 22 bases in between. The CDR3 totals 17 residues. CDR1 is LNHDA, CDR2 SQIVND, per germline (reference sequence). The CDR3 is CASIPNPLLRDNYGYTF. The DNA of the CDR3 is TGTGCCAGTATTCCAAACCCCTTACTACGGGATAACTATGGCTACACCTTC.

The rearrangement uses TRBV7-2 and TRBJ2-7, with D unresolved. Germline V gene data show CDR1 as SGHTA and CDR2 as FQGNSA. V lost 2 bases to trimming and J lost 0 bases, with 11 bases between them. This CDR3 is 15 amino acids long. The CDR3 DNA sequence: TGTGCCAGCAGCTTAACTGACCTGGGCTCCTACGAGCAGTACGTC. Its translation: CASSLTDLGSYEQYV.

In its sample, this clone ranks as medium-sized. The sample contains more than one DNA sequence encoding this CDR3. The chain carries TRBV12-3 or TRBV12-4 and TRBJ1-2, with a tentative D call TRBD1 (6 bases). Trimming pared 9 bases from V and 8 bases from J, leaving 16 bases between. The CDR3 sequence is 12 residues long. The CDR3 DNA sequence: TGTGCCAGTAGCGCTACAGGGAGGGGCTACACCTTC. Translated, it gives CASSATGRGYTF.

The V and J genes are TRBV7-2 and TRBJ2-3; D remains ambiguous. The CDR3 runs to 13 residues. Germline CDR1 SGHTA, CDR2 FQGNSA. V lost 5 bases and J lost 5, with 11 bases in between. For the CDR3, the DNA is TGTGCCAGCAGCCTTAGTCGACTAGATACGCAGTATTTT. Protein: CASSLSRLDTQYF.

The chain couples TRBV20-1 to TRBJ2-4; D is perhaps TRBD1 (5 bases). The CDR3 contains 16 residues. V was cut by 3 bases and J by 0 bases, with 15 bases left in between. Germline CDR1 and CDR2: DFQATT and SNEGSKA (reference sequence). CDR3 DNA: TGCAGTGCTAGGCCCAGGACACAGGCAGCCAAAAACATTCAGTACTTC. Translated: CSARPRTQAAKNIQYF.